Listed here are 12 T cell receptor beta chains from one sample, sequenced in a study of T cell changes during pregnancy in multiple sclerosis. TCRdb's table, derived via immunoSEQ multiplex PCR, lists solely in-frame clones and lacks some. The sample has around 130,000 clones; around 95% are singletons. The sample was peripheral blood, taken after pregnancy. The receptors shown here come from a female donor with multiple sclerosis, enrolled in a pregnancy study.

The rearrangement links TRBV5-1 to TRBJ2-1; TRBD2 aligns across 9 bases. Germline values: CDR1 SGHRS, CDR2 YFSETQ. V trimming: 3 bases; J trimming: 7 bases; junction bases outside the gene matches: 11. This CDR3 is built from 16 residues. Written as DNA, the CDR3 is TGCGCCAGCAGCTCCCTGGCGGGAGGGGAAAAAAATGAGCAGTTCTTC. Translated, it gives CASSSLAGGEKNEQFF.

The rearrangement joins TRBV6-6 to TRBJ2-7; no reliable D call. Trimming took 2 bases from V and 0 from J, leaving 8 bases between them. CDR1 is MNHNY, CDR2 SVGAGI, per germline (reference sequence). The CDR3 covers 14 residues. This CDR3 is CASSYKASSYEQYF. DNA for the CDR3: TGTGCCAGCAGTTACAAGGCTAGCTCCTACGAGCAGTACTTC.

This clone was detected once. V usage is TRBV7-3 and J usage is TRBJ2-1; 9 nucleotides match TRBD2. V dropped 1 base and J dropped 5; count of bases not matched to a gene: 6. The CDR3 is made up of 16 amino acids. Germline CDR1 and CDR2: SGHTA and FQGTGA. The CDR3 sequence: CASSLRPAGGHNEQFF. CDR3 nucleotide sequence: TGTGCCAGCAGCTTAAGGCCAGCGGGAGGACACAATGAGCAGTTCTTC.

This chain connects TRBV7-9 to TRBJ2-3; TRBD2 matches 10 bases. CDR3 length: 16 amino acids. Trimming took 5 bases from V and 2 from J; bases not matched to a gene: 7. Germline CDR1 SEHNR, CDR2 FQNEAQ (reference sequence). This CDR3 reads CASSKLAGKFTDTQYF. CDR3 coding DNA: TGTGCCAGCAGCAAACTAGCGGGGAAATTCACAGATACGCAGTATTTT.

This clone was counted once. The genes are TRBV7-2 and TRBJ2-3; TRBD2 agrees at 9 bases. CDR1 is SGHTA, CDR2 FQGNSA, per germline. CDR3 length: 16 residues. The V segment lost 5 bases and the J segment 3 bases; nucleotides outside the gene matches: 9. CDR3 loop: CASSRLAGAATDTQYF. CDR3 DNA sequence: TGTGCCAGCAGCAGATTAGCGGGAGCTGCTACAGATACGCAGTATTTT.

The rearrangement joins TRBV11-2 to TRBJ2-7; the match to TRBD1 covers 7 bases. This CDR3 comprises 14 residues. From germline, CDR1 is SGHAT and CDR2 FQNNGV. V was pared by 3 bases and J by 3 bases, with 5 bases of the junction left unmatched. This CDR3 is CASSFDRVNYEQYF. The DNA for the CDR3 is TGTGCCAGCAGCTTCGACAGGGTCAACTACGAGCAGTACTTC.

The chain is built from TRBV5-1 and TRBJ2-7, with D perhaps TRBD2 (5 bases). Trimming left V 4 bases short and J 9 bases short, with 20 bases between. The CDR3 consists of 14 residues. Germline CDR1 SGHRS, CDR2 YFSETQ. CDR3 DNA sequence: TGCGCCAGCAGCCCAGACCGCCCCGGGGATCGGCAGTACTTC. Translating it yields CASSPDRPGDRQYF.

The V gene is TRBV6-5, the J gene TRBJ1-3; a weak D match, TRBD1 (6 bases). Per germline, CDR1 MNHEY and CDR2 SVGAGI. The CDR3 totals 14 residues. V was pared by 6 bases and J by 0 bases, with 9 bases between. CDR3: CASRSGDSGNTIYF. CDR3 bases: TGTGCCAGCAGATCAGGGGACTCTGGAAACACCATATATTTT.

The gene calls are TRBV6-1 and TRBJ2-2; 7 bases line up with TRBD2. Per germline, CDR1 MNHNS and CDR2 SASEGT. The CDR3 length is 18 residues. V shed 4 bases, J shed 6 bases, and the junction held 17 bases outside the gene matches. The CDR3 loop reads CASSVLAGVIRIPGELFF. The CDR3 DNA reads TGTGCCAGCAGTGTTCTGGCGGGAGTAATTCGTATACCCGGGGAGCTGTTTTTT.

The rearrangement joins TRBV29-1 to TRBJ1-5; 10 bases match TRBD1. V shed 5 bases, J shed 4 bases, and the junction held 5 bases outside the gene matches. Germline V lookup: CDR1 SQVTM, CDR2 ANQGSEA. This CDR3 comprises 14 residues. CDR3 loop: CSVSLDRGNQPQHF. In DNA, the CDR3 is TGCAGCGTTTCTCTGGACAGGGGGAATCAGCCCCAGCATTTT.

This clone was counted once. The rearrangement uses TRBV25-1 and TRBJ2-5; 10 bases match TRBD2. This CDR3 is built from 16 residues. Germline V lookup: CDR1 MGHDK, CDR2 SYGVNS. J lost 5 bases, V lost 2 bases, and 8 bases had no gene match. The CDR3 spells CASSESGAGGHETQYF. The CDR3 region has the DNA TGTGCCAGCAGTGAAAGTGGAGCGGGAGGGCACGAGACCCAGTACTTC.

This clone was counted once. V is TRBV25-1 and J is TRBJ2-7, with D hard to call. Trimming stripped 6 bases from V and 0 bases from J, with 9 bases between. The CDR3 is 13 residues long. The germline CDR1 and CDR2 sequences are MGHDK and SYGVNS. CDR3 amino acids: CASRVASSYEQYF. In nucleotides, the CDR3 is TGTGCCAGCAGAGTCGCTAGCTCCTACGAGCAGTACTTC.